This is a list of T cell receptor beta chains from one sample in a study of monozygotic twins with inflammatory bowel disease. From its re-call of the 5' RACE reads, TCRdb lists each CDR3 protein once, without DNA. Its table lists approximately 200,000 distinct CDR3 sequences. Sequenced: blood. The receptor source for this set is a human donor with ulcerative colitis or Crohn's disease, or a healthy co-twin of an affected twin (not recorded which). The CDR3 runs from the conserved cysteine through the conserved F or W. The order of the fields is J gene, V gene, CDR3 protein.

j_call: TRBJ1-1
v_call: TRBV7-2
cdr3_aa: CASSLFAGNLNTEAFF

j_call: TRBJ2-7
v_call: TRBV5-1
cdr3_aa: CASRPSEASTYEQYF

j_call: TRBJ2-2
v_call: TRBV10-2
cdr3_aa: CASSETRSTGELFF

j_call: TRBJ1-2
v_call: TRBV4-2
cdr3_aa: CASSQAVGEGHYGYTF

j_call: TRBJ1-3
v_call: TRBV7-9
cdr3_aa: CASSRGQESSGNTIYF

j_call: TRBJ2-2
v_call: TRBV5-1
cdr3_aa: CASSSGRAGAGELFF

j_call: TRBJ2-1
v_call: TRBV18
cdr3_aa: CASSPPSPGGSEQFF

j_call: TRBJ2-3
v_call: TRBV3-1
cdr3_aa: CASSPTSGYLTDTQYF

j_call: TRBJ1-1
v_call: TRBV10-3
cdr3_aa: CAIKSAGYTEAFF

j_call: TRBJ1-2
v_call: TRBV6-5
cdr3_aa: CASSPGVFGYTF

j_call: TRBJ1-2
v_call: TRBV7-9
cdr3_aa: CASSFRYSFYGYTF

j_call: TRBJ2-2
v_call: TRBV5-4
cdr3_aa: CASSSPIARDRAGELFF

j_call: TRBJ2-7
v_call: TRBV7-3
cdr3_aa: CASSKNDGDEQYF

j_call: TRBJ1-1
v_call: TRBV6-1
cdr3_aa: CASRPWNRGPTEAFF

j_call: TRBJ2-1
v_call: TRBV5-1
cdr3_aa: CASSLAEGLYNEQFF

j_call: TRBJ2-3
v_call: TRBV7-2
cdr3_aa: CASSFLGITDTQYF

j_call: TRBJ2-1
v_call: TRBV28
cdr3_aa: CVSSLPSGDNEQFF